This passage covers 27 T cell receptor beta chains from one sample sequenced in a study of blood T cell repertoires in COVID-19. Clones were read by immunoSEQ multiplex PCR, and TCRdb kept only the in-frame ones, dropping some. Among around 39,000 clones listed, more than 80% were seen once. Sequencing used peripheral blood. These receptors were obtained from a man aged 60 to 69 with active COVID-19.

The chain links TRBV7-2 to TRBJ2-3, with 13 bases lining up with TRBD2. Germline-derived CDR1 and CDR2 are SGHTA and FQGNSA. J gave up 6 bases and V 7 bases, and 10 bases lay outside the gene matches. The CDR3 extends over 16 amino acids. In nucleotides, the CDR3 is TGTGCCAGCACCGAATCCGGGACTAGCGGGGTTGATACGCAGTATTTT. Translation: CASTESGTSGVDTQYF.

In its sample, this clone was seen once. The chain combines TRBV2 with TRBJ1-5; TRBD1 matches at 7 bases. The V gene's germline CDR1 is SNHLY and CDR2 FYNNEI. V trimming: 2 bases; J trimming: 0 bases; junction bases outside the gene matches: 7. This CDR3 contains 17 residues. CDR3: CASSERGTVFSNQPQHF. The CDR3 DNA reads TGTGCCAGCAGTGAACGGGGGACAGTCTTTAGCAATCAGCCCCAGCATTTT.

V and J are TRBV5-4 and TRBJ2-3, with TRBD2 identical over 10 bases. This CDR3 comprises 15 residues. Looked up from germline, CDR1 is SGHNT and CDR2 is YYREEE (reference sequence). With 3 bases clipped from V and 3 bases from J, the junction kept 4 bases outside the gene matches. The DNA of the CDR3 is TGTGCCAGCAGCTCGTCTAGCGGGAGTACAGATACGCAGTATTTT. Its translation: CASSSSSGSTDTQYF.

CDR3 in DNA: TGTGCCAGTAGTATTGGTACTAGCGGGAGCCCTGGCTACGAGCAGTACTTC. Translation: CASSIGTSGSPGYEQYF. The chain links TRBV19 to TRBJ2-7, with 11 bases matching TRBD2. Germline trimming cut 3 bases from V and 3 bases from J; bases unmatched to any gene: 10. The CDR3 contains 17 residues. CDR1 and CDR2 (germline): LNHDA, SQIVND (reference sequence).

The chain recombines TRBV5-6 with TRBJ2-3, with D possibly TRBD2 on 6 matching bases. CDR1 and CDR2 from the germline V gene are SGHDT and YYEEEE. The CDR3 has 17 amino acids. V lost 2 bases and J 1 base, leaving 17 bases between the germline ends. CDR3: CASSFGLPGVGTDTQYF. In DNA form, the CDR3 reads TGTGCCAGCAGCTTCGGCTTGCCGGGGGTTGGCACAGATACGCAGTATTTT.

The rearrangement links TRBV6-5 to TRBJ1-5; no clear D gene. V lost 6 bases, J lost 7 bases, and 10 bases lay in between. The CDR3 length is 12 residues. In germline, CDR1 is MNHEY, CDR2 SVGAGI. The CDR3 loop reads CASRLTGQPQHF. The DNA of the CDR3 is TGTGCCAGCAGGCTAACGGGACAGCCCCAGCATTTT.

The chain couples TRBV6-5 to TRBJ2-6, with D hard to call. Deletions cut 7 bases from V and 2 bases from J, with 12 bases between. CDR1 and CDR2 (germline): MNHEY, SVGAGI. This CDR3 has 15 residues. The DNA for the CDR3 is TGTGCCAGCACGGGTGTAAATACTGGGGCCAACGTCCTGACTTTC. Translating gives CASTGVNTGANVLTF.

DNA for the CDR3: TGTGCCAGCAGTTACTCGCTTAGCGGTAACCCGAACACCGGGGAGCTGTTTTTT. The encoded protein is CASSYSLSGNPNTGELFF. This chain uses TRBV6-2 or TRBV6-3 with TRBJ2-2, with D tentatively TRBD2 (6 bases). Germline V gives CDR1 MNHEY, CDR2 SVGEGT. This CDR3 comprises 18 residues. Trimming took 0 bases from V and 0 from J, leaving 14 bases between them.

Only one count was recorded for this clone. The chain carries TRBV9 and TRBJ2-1, with 8 bases that match TRBD2. This CDR3 is 19 amino acids long. The V gene end was trimmed by 4 bases and the J gene end by 0 bases; junction bases not matched to a gene: 15. Germline V CDR1 and CDR2: SGDLS, YYNGEE. CDR3 protein: CASSSRLGLAPSSYNEQFF. In DNA form, the CDR3 reads TGTGCCAGCAGCTCCCGACTTGGACTAGCTCCGAGCTCCTACAATGAGCAGTTCTTC.

The chain carries TRBV11-2 and TRBJ1-2; maybe TRBD1 (6 bases). The CDR3 runs to 13 residues. V was clipped by 4 bases and J by 6 bases, with 12 bases between them. CDR1 SGHAT and CDR2 FQNNGV come from the germline V gene. In nucleotides, the CDR3 is TGTGCCAGCAGCTCAGGGGTTAGTCATGGCTACACCTTC. Translating it yields CASSSGVSHGYTF.

This clone was seen a few times. The chain employs TRBV14 and TRBJ2-3; D gene uncertain. V shed 3 bases and J shed 8 bases, with 6 bases lying between them. CDR3 length: 11 residues. Per germline, CDR1 SGHDN and CDR2 FVKESK. CDR3 sequence reads: CASSHTGTQYF. The CDR3 coding sequence is TGTGCCAGCAGCCATACTGGTACGCAGTATTTT.

The rearrangement uses TRBV6-5 and TRBJ1-1; 10 positions match TRBD1. Germline lookup yields CDR1 MNHEY and CDR2 SVGAGI. V shed 4 bases and J 9 bases; nucleotides not matched to a gene: 5. The CDR3 consists of 13 residues. This CDR3 is CASSSGTGEKAFF. The CDR3 region has the DNA TGTGCCAGCAGTTCCGGGACAGGGGAAAAAGCTTTCTTT.

The gene calls are TRBV29-1 and TRBJ2-7; D uncertain. The CDR3 runs to 16 residues. The germline gives CDR1 SQVTM, CDR2 ANQGSEA. The CDR3 is CSTGESVGGSSYEQYF. DNA of the CDR3: TGCAGTACCGGCGAATCAGTCGGCGGCAGCTCCTACGAGCAGTACTTC.

This chain joins TRBV5-6 and TRBJ1-2; D is unclear. The length of the CDR3 is 13 residues. The germline V and J ends were trimmed by 2 bases and 6 bases, with 11 bases remaining between them. Germline CDR1 is SGHDT and CDR2 is YYEEEE. CDR3 coding DNA: TGTGCCAGCAGCTTCGGGGTTCAGGATGGCTACACCTTC. It is translated as CASSFGVQDGYTF. The full variable domain, completed using reference TRBV5-6 and TRBJ1-2, is DAGVTQSPTHLIKTRGQQVTLRCSPKSGHDTVSWYQQALGQGPQFIFQYYEEEERQRGNFPDRFSGHQFPNYSSELNVNALLLGDSALYLCASSFGVQDGYTFGSGTRLTVV.

This rearrangement joins TRBV18 to TRBJ2-3, with 7 bases that match TRBD2. J lost 0 bases, V lost 3 bases, and 6 bases had no gene match. The germline V gene has CDR1 KGHSH and CDR2 LQKENI. CDR3 size: 16 residues. The CDR3 loop reads CASSPFVGGSTDTQYF. Here the CDR3 DNA reads TGTGCCAGCTCACCGTTTGTGGGAGGGAGCACAGATACGCAGTATTTT.

The V gene is TRBV5-6, the J gene TRBJ2-3; no clear D. The length of the CDR3 is 16 residues. V lost 0 bases to trimming and J lost 0 bases, with 11 bases between them. Germline CDR1 is SGHDT and CDR2 is YYEEEE. The CDR3: CASSLGAGYSTDTQYF. CDR3 DNA sequence: TGTGCCAGCAGCTTGGGGGCAGGCTATAGCACAGATACGCAGTATTTT.

This chain joins TRBV12-3 or TRBV12-4 and TRBJ2-3; possible D gene TRBD2, 5 bases. This CDR3 spans 11 amino acids. Trimming shortened V by 4 bases and J by 7 bases, and 6 bases separated the two germline ends. CDR3 nucleotide sequence: TGTGCCAGCAGTTCGGACTATACGCAGTATTTT. It yields the protein CASSSDYTQYF.

The CDR3 region is CASSLEGTQGQPQHF. The CDR3 region has the DNA TGTGCCAGCAGCTTAGAGGGGACCCAGGGGCAGCCCCAGCATTTT. The rearrangement uses TRBV7-8 and TRBJ1-5; tentative D call: TRBD1 (6 bases). The germline V and J ends were trimmed by 1 base and 7 bases, with 14 bases remaining between them. The CDR3 sequence is 15 residues long. Germline V lookup: CDR1 SGHVS, CDR2 FQNEAQ.

The chain has TRBV10-3 and TRBJ2-1; 7 nucleotides line up with TRBD1. J was trimmed by 5 bases and V by 6 bases; bases with no gene match: 7. Germline V CDR1 and CDR2: ENHRY, SYGVKD. The CDR3 is 14 residues long. CDR3 loop: CAIRESGQNNEQFF. DNA for the CDR3: TGTGCCATCAGGGAATCGGGACAGAACAATGAGCAGTTCTTC.

J is TRBJ2-3 and V is TRBV19; 7 positions agree with TRBD2. The CDR3 consists of 13 residues. With 7 bases clipped from V and 5 bases from J, the junction kept 6 bases outside the gene matches. Germline CDR1 is LNHDA and CDR2 is SQIVND (reference sequence). In DNA form, the CDR3 reads TGTGCCAGTAAGGAGCGGGAAGAAGATACGCAGTATTTT. Residues: CASKEREEDTQYF. The full variable domain, rest sourced from reference TRBV19 and TRBJ2-3, is DGGITQSPKYLFRKEGQNVTLSCEQNLNHDAMYWYRQDPGQGLRLIYYSQIVNDFQKGDIAEGYSVSREKKESFPLTVTSAQKNPTAFYLCASKEREEDTQYFGPGTRLTVL.

This chain links TRBV2 with TRBJ2-6; tentative D call: TRBD2 (6 bases). Germline-derived CDR1 and CDR2 are SNHLY and FYNNEI. CDR3 length: 17 residues. Deletions cut 2 bases from V and 0 bases from J, with 11 bases between. The CDR3 protein is CASSEWGELSGANVLTF. For the CDR3, the DNA is TGTGCCAGCAGTGAATGGGGGGAACTCTCTGGGGCCAACGTCCTGACTTTC.

This CDR3 reads CASSLDLAYEQYF. CDR3 in DNA: TGCGCCAGCAGCTTGGACTTAGCCTACGAGCAGTACTTC. The chain uses TRBV5-1 and TRBJ2-7; D gene uncertain. CDR3 length: 13 amino acids. Germline V lookup: CDR1 SGHRS, CDR2 YFSETQ. The V and J ends lost 0 bases and 2 bases respectively, with 6 bases between them. Based on the CDR3 plus reference TRBV5-1 and TRBJ2-7, the full variable domain is KAGVTQTPRYLIKTRGQQVTLSCSPISGHRSVSWYQQTPGQGLQFLFEYFSETQRNKGNFPGRFSGRQFSNSRSEMNVSTLELGDSALYLCASSLDLAYEQYFGPGTRLTVT.

V usage is TRBV9 and J usage is TRBJ2-2; possibly TRBD1 for D (6 bases). The germline V and J ends were trimmed by 2 bases and 0 bases, with 8 bases remaining between them. Germline values: CDR1 SGDLS, CDR2 YYNGEE. This CDR3 is 15 amino acids long. CDR3 nucleotides: TGTGCCAGCAGCGTCAGGGGTGCGAACACCGGGGAGCTGTTTTTT. Translated, it gives CASSVRGANTGELFF.

This chain's CDR3 is CASSSRDLLDTQYF. The CDR3 bases are TGCGCCAGCAGTTCGAGGGACTTGCTGGATACGCAGTATTTT. V usage is TRBV5-1 and J usage is TRBJ2-3; possible D gene TRBD2, 6 bases. V lost 5 bases and J 6 bases, leaving 16 bases between the germline ends. In germline, CDR1 is SGHRS, CDR2 YFSETQ. CDR3 length equals 14 residues.

The V gene is TRBV14, the J gene TRBJ2-2; 9 nucleotides line up with TRBD1. J was trimmed by 6 bases and V by 4 bases; bases with no gene match: 6. Germline loops: CDR1 SGHDN, CDR2 FVKESK. This CDR3 spans 15 amino acids. The CDR3 spells CASSPTGTGPGELFF. The DNA for the CDR3 is TGTGCCAGCAGCCCGACCGGGACAGGGCCCGGGGAGCTGTTTTTT.

The chain joins TRBV9 to TRBJ1-2, with a tentative D call TRBD1 (5 bases). The V end lost 4 bases, the J end lost 8 bases, and 15 bases lay between the germline ends. Germline CDR1 SGDLS, CDR2 YYNGEE. The CDR3 runs 13 residues. The DNA of the CDR3 is TGTGCCAGCAGCCTTCGCGGGGGGACGGGCTACACCTTC. Residues: CASSLRGGTGYTF.

The chain recombines TRBV18 with TRBJ2-7; a weak D match, TRBD1 (7 bases). The CDR3 loop spans 14 amino acids. V was shortened by 5 bases and J by 7 bases, with 18 bases between the two germline ends. Germline V lookup: CDR1 KGHSH, CDR2 LQKENI. Written as DNA, the CDR3 is TGTGCCAGCTCATCCGCGGGACAGTCGGGAGAGCAGTACTTC. Amino acid sequence: CASSSAGQSGEQYF.